The clone carrying this TCR beta chain was seen only a few times. Its antigen is not known. Trimming took 7 bases from V and 9 from J, leaving 22 bases between them. The CDR3 sequence is 15 residues long. Germline assignment: CDR1 LNHDA and CDR2 SQIVND (reference sequence). Each CDR3 protein is one row after TCRdb ran MiXCR on the reads. The sample lists roughly 280,000 distinct CDR3 sequences; about 20% were seen once. The data were obtained in a study of T cell repertoires in cytomegalovirus infection. In the study overall: Selected CMV epitopes included recently identified HLA-C-restricted ones as well as well-studied HLA-B-restricted ones.

The sequence came from a human donor in good health (CMV status not recorded). Some clones in this sample may be carry-over from other donors' samples. J is TRBJ2-1 and V is TRBV19; tentatively, D is TRBD1 or TRBD2 (5 bases each). The specimen was cultured PBMCs, collected from culture after CMV antigen stimulation. The CDR3 nucleotides read TGTGCCAGTACCATAGGGACGCTAAGGGTTGGTGAGCAGTTCTTC. Protein: CASTIGTLRVGEQFF.